The rows below give T cell receptor beta chains drawn from one sample of a study of blood T cell repertoires in COVID-19. The repertoire was sequenced with immunoSEQ multiplex PCR; TCRdb's copy has only in-frame clones and lacks some. This sample has around 400,000 clones, with over 75% found just once. Sequencing input: peripheral blood. The receptors stem from a woman aged 60-70 years with COVID-19, enrolled during active disease. CDR3s include the opening cysteine and the closing phenylalanine or tryptophan. D genes are given only for firm matches. Only some rows state a clone size, as once, few, many or a class for expanded clones.

TRBV29-1	.	TRBJ1-1	.	TGCACCACGGCGGAGGGGAACACTGAAGCTTTCTTT	CTTAEGNTEAFF
TRBV6-5	.	TRBJ2-4	.	TGTGCCAGCCGATCACCCCAGGGAGCCAAAAACATTCAGTACTTC	CASRSPQGAKNIQYF
TRBV4-1	.	TRBJ2-7	TRBD2	TGCGCCAGCAGCCAAGGTTTGGGGACTAGCGGGGCCAACTCCTACGAGCAGTACTTC	CASSQGLGTSGANSYEQYF
TRBV7-8	.	TRBJ2-7	.	TGTGCCAGCAGACTAGACAGGCAGGCCGGATACGAGCAGTACTTC	CASRLDRQAGYEQYF
TRBV15	.	TRBJ1-4	TRBD1	TGTGCCACCAGCGTAGGGGGGACAGCGGGTGAAAAACTGTTTTTT	CATSVGGTAGEKLFF
TRBV2	.	TRBJ1-6	.	TGTGCCAGCAGTGAATACAGGCCCCTGAGCTCCTATAATTCACCCCTCCACTTT	CASSEYRPLSSYNSPLHF
TRBV7-9	.	TRBJ2-1	TRBD2	TGTGCCAGCAGCTTGCTAGCGGGATCCTACAATGAGCAGTTCTTC	CASSLLAGSYNEQFF
TRBV5-1	.	TRBJ1-4	.	TGCGCCAGCAGCGTCGCGGGGAGGCTCCTTCAAGATAATGAAAAACTGTTTTTT	CASSVAGRLLQDNEKLFF
TRBV6-2/TRBV6-3	.	TRBJ1-2	.	TGTGCCAGCAGTTACTCCCAGGGAGGTAGCTATGGCTACACCTTC	CASSYSQGGSYGYTF
TRBV4-2	.	TRBJ2-7	TRBD1	TGTGCCAGCAGCCAAGAGGAAGACAGGGCCTCCTACGAGCAGTACTTC	CASSQEEDRASYEQYF
TRBV18	.	TRBJ2-7	.	TGTGCCAGCTCACCACCGAACGGCTCCTACGAGCAGTACTTC	CASSPPNGSYEQYF
TRBV19	few	TRBJ2-7	TRBD2	TGTGCCAGTAATAGGGGTGTTTCAGCGGGGGGACTCTACGAGCAGTACTTC	CASNRGVSAGGLYEQYF
TRBV5-1	.	TRBJ2-5	TRBD1	TGCGCCAGCAGCGTGTCGACAGGGCGTACGAGAGAGACCCAGTACTTC	CASSVSTGRTRETQYF
TRBV6-1	.	TRBJ2-2	.	TGTGCCAGCAGCGAGGGACAGAACACCGGGGAGCTGTTTTTT	CASSEGQNTGELFF
TRBV10-3	.	TRBJ1-5	.	TGTGCCATCAGGCCCGGGGAGGGCCAGCCCCAGCATTTT	CAIRPGEGQPQHF